This T cell receptor beta chain was sequenced in a study of shared clonotypes between healthy human individuals. Using immunoSEQ multiplex PCR, the repertoire was profiled, and TCRdb retains in-frame clones only, with some absent. This table has about 960,000 clones, about three quarters appearing once. Subsets obtained from CD4+ cells comprised CD45RA+ naive and CD45RA-negative memory cells. The germline V and J ends were trimmed by 4 bases and 4 bases, with 7 bases remaining between them. Germline V gene sequence: CDR1 SGHRS, CDR2 YFSETQ. This CDR3 contains 12 residues. This sequence joins TRBV5-1 and TRBJ2-3; no firm D call. The sequenced material came from memory CD4+ T cells sorted from blood. Described subset: CD45RA-negative fraction. The receptor was derived from a man aged 18 to 35 in good health. CDR3 DNA sequence: TGCGCCAGCAGCCCTGGGTCAGATACGCAGTATTTT. Residues: CASSPGSDTQYF.